The 11 T cell receptor beta chains presented below share a single source sample, sequenced in a study of T cell repertoires in Merkel cell carcinoma. The table came from immunoSEQ multiplex PCR; TCRdb's copy has only in-frame clones and leaves some out. Counted here are 15,000 or so clones, 76% occurring once; the ten biggest clones make up more than 15%. The sequencing input was tumor tissue. Receptors originate from an adult with Merkel cell carcinoma.

This chain connects TRBV5-4 to TRBJ1-1, with D possibly TRBD1 on 5 matching bases. This CDR3 region has 13 residues. Germline CDR1 is SGHNT and CDR2 is YYREEE (reference sequence). Trimming removed 5 bases from V and 6 bases from J, with 14 bases in between. This CDR3 is CASSSAQGAEAFF. CDR3 in DNA: TGTGCCAGCAGTTCGGCCCAAGGGGCTGAAGCTTTCTTT.

The V and J genes are TRBV9 and TRBJ2-1, with D tentatively TRBD1 (6 bases). The germline V gene encodes CDR1 SGDLS and CDR2 YYNGEE. V was trimmed by 4 bases and J by 6 bases, leaving 17 bases between them. This CDR3 is 15 amino acids long. CDR3 amino acids: CASSQIGGQFNEQFF. CDR3 bases: TGTGCCAGCAGCCAGATTGGGGGCCAGTTCAATGAGCAGTTCTTC.

The CDR3 region is CASLNEGLNTEAFF. CDR3 nucleotide sequence: TGTGCCAGCTTGAACGAGGGACTGAACACTGAAGCTTTCTTT. The chain joins TRBV28 to TRBJ1-1, with a tentative D call TRBD1 (5 bases). Germline CDR1 is MDHEN and CDR2 is SYDVKM. The V gene lost 8 bases and the J gene lost 0 bases, with 13 bases spanning the gap. The CDR3 consists of 14 residues.

The sample holds one count of this clone. This rearrangement joins TRBV18 to TRBJ2-2, with a possible D match to TRBD1 (6 bases). V was cut by 4 bases and J by 2 bases, with 11 bases left in between. CDR1 is KGHSH and CDR2 is LQKENI in the germline V gene. The CDR3 runs to 15 residues. The CDR3 is CASSLDSGNTGELFF. The CDR3 bases are TGTGCCAGCTCACTGGACAGCGGAAACACCGGGGAGCTGTTTTTT.

In DNA, the CDR3 is TGTGCCAGCAGCCACAGGGGATGGATCGATGAGCAGTTCTTC. It yields the protein CASSHRGWIDEQFF. The chain uses TRBV11-3 and TRBJ2-1, with TRBD1 matching 7 bases. CDR1 SGHNT and CDR2 YENEEA come from the germline V gene. The junction had 9 bases not matched to a gene; V was cut back by 5 bases and J by 8 bases. CDR3 length: 14 amino acids.

V usage is TRBV2 and J usage is TRBJ1-2, with a weak D call TRBD1 (6 bases). Trimming took 11 bases from V and 2 from J, leaving 12 bases between them. Germline V CDR1 and CDR2: SNHLY, FYNNEI. The CDR3 is made up of 12 amino acids. Here the CDR3 reads CALGGRNYGYTF. The CDR3 nucleotides read TGTGCCCTTGGGGGGCGGAACTATGGCTACACCTTC.

The V call is TRBV12-3 or TRBV12-4, the J call TRBJ2-1; D ambiguous. V was trimmed by 0 bases and J by 10 bases, leaving 10 bases between them. There are 13 residues in the CDR3. The CDR3 here is CASSLALGGEQFF. CDR3 coding DNA: TGTGCCAGCAGTTTAGCCTTAGGCGGAGAGCAGTTCTTC.

This chain uses TRBV6-2 or TRBV6-3 with TRBJ1-2, with a possible D match to TRBD1 (6 bases). CDR3 length equals 18 residues. V was pared by 2 bases and J by 2 bases, with 21 bases between. Germline V gives CDR1 MNHEY, CDR2 SVGEGT. This CDR3 reads CASSYNPLGGRGNYGYTF. For the CDR3, the DNA is TGTGCCAGCAGTTACAACCCGCTCGGGGGGCGCGGGAACTATGGCTACACCTTC.

The rearrangement uses TRBV3-1 (or the pseudogene TRBV3-2) and TRBJ1-1; a weak D match, TRBD1 (5 bases). The germline gives CDR1 LGHDT, CDR2 YNNKEL (reference sequence). The CDR3 covers 14 residues. Trimming cost V 1 base and J 6 bases, with 12 bases left between them. Here the CDR3 reads CASSQATGFSEAFF. The CDR3 nucleotides read TGTGCCAGCAGCCAAGCTACAGGTTTTTCTGAAGCTTTCTTT.

For the CDR3, the DNA is TGCAGCGTTGGAAGGGACAGGGGCTACAATGAGCAGTTCTTC. This translates into CSVGRDRGYNEQFF. V gene TRBV29-1 combines with J gene TRBJ2-1; 10 positions agree with TRBD1. V lost 4 bases to trimming and J lost 3 bases; unmatched junction nucleotides: 3. Germline assignment: CDR1 SQVTM and CDR2 ANQGSEA. The CDR3 extends over 14 amino acids.

In DNA, the CDR3 is TGTGCCAGCAGTTTATTAGGGTCGGATACGCAGTATTTT. This translates into CASSLLGSDTQYF. V is TRBV28 and J is TRBJ2-3; D remains unclear. CDR3 size: 13 residues. Trimming took 1 base from V and 6 from J, leaving 8 bases between them. CDR1 is MDHEN and CDR2 is SYDVKM in the germline V gene.